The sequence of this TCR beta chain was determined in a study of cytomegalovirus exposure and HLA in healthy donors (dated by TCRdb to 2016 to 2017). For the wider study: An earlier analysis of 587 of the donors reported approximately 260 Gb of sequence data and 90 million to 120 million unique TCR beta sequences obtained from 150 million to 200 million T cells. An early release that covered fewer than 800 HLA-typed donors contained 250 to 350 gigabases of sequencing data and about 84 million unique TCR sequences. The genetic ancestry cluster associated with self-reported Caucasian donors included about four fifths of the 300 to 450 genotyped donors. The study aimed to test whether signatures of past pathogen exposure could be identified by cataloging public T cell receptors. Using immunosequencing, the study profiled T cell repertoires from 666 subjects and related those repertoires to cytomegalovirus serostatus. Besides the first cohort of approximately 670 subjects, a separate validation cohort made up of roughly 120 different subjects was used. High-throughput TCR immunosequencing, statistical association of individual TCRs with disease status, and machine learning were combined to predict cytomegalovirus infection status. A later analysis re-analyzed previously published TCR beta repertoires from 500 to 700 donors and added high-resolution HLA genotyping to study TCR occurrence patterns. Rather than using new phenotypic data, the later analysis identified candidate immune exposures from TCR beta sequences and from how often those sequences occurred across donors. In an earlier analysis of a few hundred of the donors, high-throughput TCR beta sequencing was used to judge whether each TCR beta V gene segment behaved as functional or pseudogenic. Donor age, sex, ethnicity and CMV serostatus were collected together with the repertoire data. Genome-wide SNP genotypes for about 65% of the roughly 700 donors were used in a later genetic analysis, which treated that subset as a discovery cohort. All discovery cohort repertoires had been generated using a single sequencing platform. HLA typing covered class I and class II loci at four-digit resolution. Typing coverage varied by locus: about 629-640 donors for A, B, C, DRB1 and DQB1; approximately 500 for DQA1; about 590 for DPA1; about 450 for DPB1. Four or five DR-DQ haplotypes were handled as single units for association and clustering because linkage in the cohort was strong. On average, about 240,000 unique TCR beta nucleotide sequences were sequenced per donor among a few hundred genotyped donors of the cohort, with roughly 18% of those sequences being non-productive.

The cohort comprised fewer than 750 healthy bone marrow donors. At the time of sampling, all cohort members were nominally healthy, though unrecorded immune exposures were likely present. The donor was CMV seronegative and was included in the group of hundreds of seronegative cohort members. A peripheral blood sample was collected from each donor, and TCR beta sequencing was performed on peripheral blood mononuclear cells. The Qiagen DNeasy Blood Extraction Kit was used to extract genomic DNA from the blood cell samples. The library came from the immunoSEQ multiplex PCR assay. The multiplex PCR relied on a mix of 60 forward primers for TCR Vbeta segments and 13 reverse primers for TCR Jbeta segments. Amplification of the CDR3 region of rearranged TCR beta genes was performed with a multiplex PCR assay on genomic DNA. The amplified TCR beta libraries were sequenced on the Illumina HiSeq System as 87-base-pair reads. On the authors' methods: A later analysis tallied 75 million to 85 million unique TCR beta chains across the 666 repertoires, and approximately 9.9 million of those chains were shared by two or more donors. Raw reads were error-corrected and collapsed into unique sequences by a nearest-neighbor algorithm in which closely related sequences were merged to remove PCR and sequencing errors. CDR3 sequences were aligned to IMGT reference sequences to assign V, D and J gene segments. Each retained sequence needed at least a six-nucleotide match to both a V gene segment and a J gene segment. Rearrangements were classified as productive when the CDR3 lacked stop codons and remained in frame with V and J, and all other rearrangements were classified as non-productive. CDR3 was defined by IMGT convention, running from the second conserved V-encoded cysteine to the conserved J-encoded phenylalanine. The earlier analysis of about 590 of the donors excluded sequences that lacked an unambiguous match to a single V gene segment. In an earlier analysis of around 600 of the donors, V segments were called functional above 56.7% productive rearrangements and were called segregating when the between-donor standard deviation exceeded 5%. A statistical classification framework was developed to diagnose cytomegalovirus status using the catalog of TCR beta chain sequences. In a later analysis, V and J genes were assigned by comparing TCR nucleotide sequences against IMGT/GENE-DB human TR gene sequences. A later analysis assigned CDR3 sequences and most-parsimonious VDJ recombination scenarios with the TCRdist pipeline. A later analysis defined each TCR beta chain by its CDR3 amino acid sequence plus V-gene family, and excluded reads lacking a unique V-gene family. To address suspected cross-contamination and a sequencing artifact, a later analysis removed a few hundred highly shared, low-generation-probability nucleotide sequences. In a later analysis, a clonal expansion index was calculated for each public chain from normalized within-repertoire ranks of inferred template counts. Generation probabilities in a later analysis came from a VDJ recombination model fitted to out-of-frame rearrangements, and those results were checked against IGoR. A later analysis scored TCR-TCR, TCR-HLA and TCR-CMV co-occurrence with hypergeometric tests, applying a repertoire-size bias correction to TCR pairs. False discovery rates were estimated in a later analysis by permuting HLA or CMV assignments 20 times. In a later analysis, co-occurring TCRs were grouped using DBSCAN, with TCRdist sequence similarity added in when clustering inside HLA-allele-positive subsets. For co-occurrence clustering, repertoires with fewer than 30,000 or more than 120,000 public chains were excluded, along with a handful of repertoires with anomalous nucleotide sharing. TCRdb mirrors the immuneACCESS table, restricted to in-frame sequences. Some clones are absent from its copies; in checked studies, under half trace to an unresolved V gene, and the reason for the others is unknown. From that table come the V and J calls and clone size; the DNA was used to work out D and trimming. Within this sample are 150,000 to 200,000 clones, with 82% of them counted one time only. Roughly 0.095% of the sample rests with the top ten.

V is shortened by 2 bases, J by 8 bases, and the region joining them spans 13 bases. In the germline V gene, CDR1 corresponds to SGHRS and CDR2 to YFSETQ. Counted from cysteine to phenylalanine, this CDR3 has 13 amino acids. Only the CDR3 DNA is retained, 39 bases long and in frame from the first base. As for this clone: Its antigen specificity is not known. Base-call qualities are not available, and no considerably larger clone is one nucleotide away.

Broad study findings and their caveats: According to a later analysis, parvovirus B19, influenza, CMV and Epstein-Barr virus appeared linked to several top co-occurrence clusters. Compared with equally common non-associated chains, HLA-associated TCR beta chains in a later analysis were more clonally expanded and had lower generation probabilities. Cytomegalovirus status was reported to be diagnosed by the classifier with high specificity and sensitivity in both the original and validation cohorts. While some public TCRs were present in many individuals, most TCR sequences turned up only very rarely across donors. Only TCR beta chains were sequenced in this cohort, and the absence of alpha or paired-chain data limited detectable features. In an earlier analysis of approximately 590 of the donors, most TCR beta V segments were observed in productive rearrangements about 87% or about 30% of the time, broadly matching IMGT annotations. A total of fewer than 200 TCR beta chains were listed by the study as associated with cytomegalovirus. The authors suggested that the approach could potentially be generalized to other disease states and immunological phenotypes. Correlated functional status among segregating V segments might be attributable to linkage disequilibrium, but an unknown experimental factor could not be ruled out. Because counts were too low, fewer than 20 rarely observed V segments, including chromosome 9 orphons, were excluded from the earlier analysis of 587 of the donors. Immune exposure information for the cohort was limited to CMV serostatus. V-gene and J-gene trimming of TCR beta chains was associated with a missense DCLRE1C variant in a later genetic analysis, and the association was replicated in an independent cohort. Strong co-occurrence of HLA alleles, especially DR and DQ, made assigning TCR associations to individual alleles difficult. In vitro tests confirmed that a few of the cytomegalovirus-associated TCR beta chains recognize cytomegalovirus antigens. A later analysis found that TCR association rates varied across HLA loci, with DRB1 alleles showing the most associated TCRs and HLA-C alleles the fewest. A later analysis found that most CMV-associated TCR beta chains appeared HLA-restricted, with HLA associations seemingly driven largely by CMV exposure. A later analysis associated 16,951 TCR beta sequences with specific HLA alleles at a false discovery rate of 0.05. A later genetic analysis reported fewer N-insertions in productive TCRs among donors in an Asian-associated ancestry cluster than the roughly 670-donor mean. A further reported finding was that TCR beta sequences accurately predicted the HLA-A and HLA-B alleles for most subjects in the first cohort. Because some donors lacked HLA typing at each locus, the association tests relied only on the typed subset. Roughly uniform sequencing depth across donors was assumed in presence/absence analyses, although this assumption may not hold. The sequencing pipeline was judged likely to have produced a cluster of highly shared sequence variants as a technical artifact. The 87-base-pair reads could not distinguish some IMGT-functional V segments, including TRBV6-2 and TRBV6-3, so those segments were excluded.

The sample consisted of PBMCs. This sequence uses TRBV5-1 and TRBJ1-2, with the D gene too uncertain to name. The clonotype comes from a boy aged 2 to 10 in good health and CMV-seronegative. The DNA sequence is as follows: TGCGCCAGCAGCTTCCTACCGTCCGTAGGCTACACCTTC. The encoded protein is CASSFLPSVGYTF.